These 28 T cell receptor beta chains originate from one sample sequenced in a study of T cell responses to AZD1222 COVID-19 vaccine. The table came from immunoSEQ multiplex PCR; TCRdb's copy has only in-frame clones and leaves some out. The table lists 140,000 to 150,000 clones, around 89% of them singletons. Sequenced material: peripheral blood, taken on day 0 of AZD1222 vaccination. The receptors were gathered from an adult in good health.

This clone was detected a few times. The genes are TRBV4-1 and TRBJ1-5; D gene unclear. Trimming took off 4 bases at V and 4 bases at J, with 14 bases between the two ends. Germline CDR1 reads MGHRA; CDR2 reads YSYEKL. This CDR3 region has 15 residues. CDR3 sequence reads: CASSRVLVTNQPQHF. The CDR3 DNA is TGCGCCAGCAGCCGGGTGCTGGTTACTAATCAGCCCCAGCATTTT.

This chain connects TRBV6-5 to TRBJ1-1; no firm D call. The germline CDR1 and CDR2 sequences are MNHEY and SVGAGI. V was clipped by 2 bases and J by 1 base, with 11 bases between them. The CDR3 sequence is 15 residues long. In DNA, the CDR3 is TGTGCCAGCAGTTACATCCGGACGCAGAACACTGAAGCTTTCTTT. It translates to CASSYIRTQNTEAFF.

The chain recombines TRBV13 with TRBJ1-1; D remains ambiguous. The V and J ends lost 2 bases and 0 bases respectively, with 10 bases between them. This CDR3 spans 15 amino acids. CDR1 and CDR2 from the germline V gene are PRHDT and FYEKMQ (reference sequence). In DNA, the CDR3 is TGTGCCAGCAGCTTAAGCGGCAGTTTGAACACTGAAGCTTTCTTT. Its protein product is CASSLSGSLNTEAFF.

The CDR3 is CASSSQTGYNEQFF. The CDR3 DNA sequence: TGTGCCAGCTCATCACAAACAGGGTACAATGAGCAGTTCTTC. The chain joins TRBV18 to TRBJ2-1; tentatively, D is TRBD1 (6 bases). The ends were cut back, 5 bases at V and 4 bases at J, with 12 bases in the middle. Germline V gives CDR1 KGHSH, CDR2 LQKENI. CDR3 size: 14 residues.

The J gene is TRBJ1-2, the V gene TRBV19, with 11 positions matching TRBD1. The trim removed 5 bases at V and 8 bases at J, leaving 4 bases unmatched. Germline CDR1 reads LNHDA; CDR2 reads SQIVND (reference sequence). CDR3 length: 13 amino acids. CDR3 amino acids: CASSSDRGLGYTF. The DNA of the CDR3 is TGTGCCAGTAGTTCGGACAGGGGGCTAGGCTACACCTTC.

The J gene is TRBJ2-3, the V gene TRBV19; a possible D gene is TRBD2 (5 bases). CDR1 and CDR2 from the germline V gene are LNHDA and SQIVND (reference sequence). Trimming stripped 1 base from V and 7 bases from J, with 21 bases between. The CDR3 runs to 17 residues. The CDR3 sequence is CASSIARADVGSNTQYF. Here the CDR3 DNA reads TGTGCCAGTAGTATAGCGCGGGCGGATGTTGGTAGTAATACGCAGTATTTT.

The V gene is TRBV5-1, the J gene TRBJ1-5; D is uncertain. The CDR3 contains 13 residues. CDR1 is SGHRS, CDR2 YFSETQ, per germline. Trimming took 0 bases from V and 1 from J, leaving 2 bases between them. Written as DNA, the CDR3 is TGCGCCAGCAGCTTGGTAAGCAATCAGCCCCAGCATTTT. This sequence encodes CASSLVSNQPQHF.

V gene TRBV24-1 combines with J gene TRBJ2-1, with D perhaps matching TRBD2 (5 bases). Germline CDR1 KGHDR, CDR2 SFDVKD. V lost 1 base and J 5 bases, leaving 14 bases between the germline ends. The CDR3 extends over 16 amino acids. In DNA form, the CDR3 reads TGTGCCACCAGTGATTTTTCCAGCGGATCCAACAATGAGCAGTTCTTC. It yields the protein CATSDFSSGSNNEQFF.

The J gene is TRBJ1-5, the V gene TRBV4-2; D is possibly TRBD1 (5 bases). This CDR3 spans 15 amino acids. Trimming removed 0 bases at V and 7 bases at J, with 13 bases between. Per germline, CDR1 LGHNA and CDR2 YNFKEQ. The CDR3 spells CASSQDPAGTQPQHF. CDR3 in DNA: TGTGCCAGCAGCCAAGATCCTGCAGGGACCCAGCCCCAGCATTTT.

The J gene is TRBJ2-7, the V gene TRBV5-8, with D perhaps matching TRBD1 or TRBD2 (5 bases each). Trimming removed 1 base at V and 0 bases at J, with 17 bases between. The CDR3 runs to 17 residues. Looked up from germline, CDR1 is SGHTS and CDR2 is YDEGEE. This CDR3 is CASSLTRGRSASYEQYF. For the CDR3, the DNA is TGTGCCAGCAGCTTGACTAGGGGACGAAGCGCCTCCTACGAGCAGTACTTC.

The chain joins TRBV6-6 to TRBJ2-4, with D perhaps TRBD1 (6 bases). Germline V gene sequence: CDR1 MNHNY, CDR2 SVGAGI (reference sequence). V lost 5 bases and J 4 bases, leaving 24 bases between the germline ends. The CDR3 extends over 18 amino acids. CDR3 DNA sequence: TGTGCCAGCAGTCTCCCGCCCCATTATGCGACAGGAAAAAACATTCAGTACTTC. It specifies CASSLPPHYATGKNIQYF.

The chain recombines TRBV7-9 with TRBJ2-2, with TRBD1 matching 12 bases. The CDR3 loop spans 16 amino acids. J was trimmed by 7 bases and V by 5 bases; bases with no gene match: 8. Germline-derived CDR1 and CDR2 are SEHNR and FQNEAQ (reference sequence). CDR3 DNA sequence: TGTGCCAGCAGCCCAAGGGACAGGGGGCTCGGCGGGGAGCTGTTTTTT. Protein: CASSPRDRGLGGELFF. The whole variable domain, remainder taken from reference TRBV7-9 and TRBJ2-2, is DTGVSQNPRHKITKRGQNVTFRCDPISEHNRLYWYRQTLGQGPEFLTYFQNEAQLEKSRLLSDRFSAERPKGSFSTLEIQRTEQGDSAMYLCASSPRDRGLGGELFFGEGSRLTVL.

This clone was picked up one time. J is TRBJ1-5 and V is TRBV2, with 8 nucleotides matching TRBD1. Trimming removed 7 bases from V and 2 bases from J; junction bases left unmatched: 7. CDR3 size: 15 residues. Germline V CDR1 and CDR2: SNHLY, FYNNEI. CDR3 amino acids: CASNFQGAGNQPQHF. In nucleotides, the CDR3 is TGTGCCAGCAACTTCCAGGGGGCAGGCAATCAGCCCCAGCATTTT.

This rearrangement joins TRBV4-1 to TRBJ2-3; 8 bases are shared with TRBD1. CDR1 is MGHRA and CDR2 is YSYEKL in the germline V gene. CDR3 length: 15 amino acids. V lost 4 bases and J lost 0; bases outside the gene matches: 3. CDR3 DNA sequence: TGCGCCAGCAGCCGGGGACAGGTTAGCACAGATACGCAGTATTTT. Its protein product is CASSRGQVSTDTQYF.

The genes are TRBV2 and TRBJ1-4; D might be TRBD1 (5 bases). The germline V gene encodes CDR1 SNHLY and CDR2 FYNNEI. V was pared by 7 bases and J by 2 bases, with 8 bases between. This CDR3 spans 13 amino acids. The CDR3 sequence: CASTQETNEKLFF. DNA for the CDR3: TGTGCCAGCACACAGGAGACTAATGAAAAACTGTTTTTT.

This clone showed up just once. This sample also contains other DNA sequences that code for the same CDR3. V and J are TRBV18 and TRBJ1-5; D not resolved. The CDR3 runs to 12 residues. Germline lookup yields CDR1 KGHSH and CDR2 LQKENI. The V end was cut by 0 bases, the J end by 6 bases, with 3 bases between. The CDR3 loop is CASSPPGQPQHF. The CDR3 nucleotides are TGTGCCAGCTCACCACCGGGTCAGCCCCAGCATTTT.

The rearrangement links TRBV19 to TRBJ1-1, with 7 bases that match TRBD1. CDR1 is LNHDA, CDR2 SQIVND, per germline (reference sequence). V lost 6 bases to trimming and J lost 3 bases; unmatched junction nucleotides: 4. The CDR3 extends over 13 amino acids. CDR3 bases: TGTGCCAGTAGCAAACAGGGGTACACTGAAGCTTTCTTT. Protein: CASSKQGYTEAFF.

The chain links TRBV12-3 or TRBV12-4 to TRBJ2-4, with D unresolved. Trimming stripped 8 bases from V and 1 base from J, with 6 bases between. CDR3 length: 12 residues. The CDR3 protein is CASGFAKNIQYF. CDR3 bases: TGTGCCAGCGGGTTCGCCAAAAACATTCAGTACTTC.

The chain has TRBV5-1 and TRBJ1-2, with 8 bases identical to TRBD1. V was clipped by 1 base and J by 2 bases; unmatched bases: 4. This CDR3 is built from 15 residues. Germline loops: CDR1 SGHRS, CDR2 YFSETQ. The CDR3 coding sequence is TGCGCCAGCAGCTTGACAGGGGGGAGGAACTATGGCTACACCTTC. Protein product: CASSLTGGRNYGYTF.

V gene TRBV7-3 combines with J gene TRBJ1-6, with a possible D match to TRBD1 (6 bases). This CDR3 has 17 amino acids. The V gene lost 1 base and the J gene lost 7 bases, with 17 bases spanning the gap. Germline V gene sequence: CDR1 SGHTA, CDR2 FQGTGA. DNA for the CDR3: TGTGCCAGCAGCTTAAGTGGCAGGGGAGCGAGAAATTCACCCCTCCACTTT. As protein: CASSLSGRGARNSPLHF.

The V and J genes are TRBV20-1 and TRBJ1-5; D is perhaps TRBD1 (5 bases). CDR3 length: 13 amino acids. Trimming shortened V by 3 bases and J by 7 bases, and 13 bases separated the two germline ends. Germline V CDR1 and CDR2: DFQATT, SNEGSKA (reference sequence). The CDR3 is CSASIGVHQPQHF. CDR3 nucleotide sequence: TGCAGTGCTAGTATAGGGGTCCACCAGCCCCAGCATTTT.

The rearrangement uses TRBV20-1 and TRBJ2-3; D not certain. The CDR3 is 15 residues long. Germline CDR1 DFQATT, CDR2 SNEGSKA (reference sequence). Trimming cost V 3 bases and J 0 bases, with 13 bases left between them. CDR3 nucleotide sequence: TGCAGTGCTAGTGGTCCACGCGTAAGCACAGATACGCAGTATTTT. Translated: CSASGPRVSTDTQYF.

CDR3 sequence (DNA): TGCGCCAGCAGTCAATCGACGGATTTGAGAAACACCATATATTTT. Translation gives CASSQSTDLRNTIYF. This chain joins TRBV23-1 and TRBJ1-3; D unclear. TRBV23-1 is labeled an ORF, and its function is uncertain. Between the trimmed V and J ends, which lost 0 bases and 5 bases, there was a span of 11 bases. The length of the CDR3 is 15 residues.

V usage is TRBV12-3 or TRBV12-4 and J usage is TRBJ2-1; D possibly corresponds to TRBD2 (6 bases). V lost 6 bases, J lost 8 bases, and 11 bases lay in between. The CDR3 is 12 amino acids. CDR3: CASRYTSHEQFF. The CDR3 nucleotides are TGTGCCAGCAGGTATACTAGCCATGAGCAGTTCTTC.

The chain is built from TRBV6-5 and TRBJ1-2; D gene uncertain. The CDR3 spans 15 residues. Looked up from germline, CDR1 is MNHEY and CDR2 is SVGAGI. V was cut by 4 bases and J by 4 bases, with 16 bases left in between. The CDR3 reads CASSLKPGQFYGYTF. DNA of the CDR3: TGTGCCAGCAGTTTAAAACCCGGGCAGTTCTATGGCTACACCTTC.

The genes are TRBV27 and TRBJ1-6; D is ambiguous. The CDR3 loop spans 16 amino acids. Deletions cut 3 bases from V and 0 bases from J, with 9 bases between. Germline assignment: CDR1 MNHEY and CDR2 SMNVEV (reference sequence). Here the CDR3 DNA reads TGTGCCAGCAGTTTTGAGGCCAGCTCCTATAATTCACCCCTCCACTTT. Its translation: CASSFEASSYNSPLHF.

The chain combines TRBV28 with TRBJ1-5; 7 bases align to TRBD1. Trimming cost V 2 bases and J 6 bases; bases outside gene matches: 4. The CDR3 is 14 amino acids. Germline V lookup: CDR1 MDHEN, CDR2 SYDVKM. Here the CDR3 reads CASSLQGVLQPQHF. DNA of the CDR3: TGTGCCAGCAGTTTACAGGGGGTCCTTCAGCCCCAGCATTTT.

This clone was observed a single time. J is TRBJ1-4 and V is TRBV7-9; D ambiguous. From germline, CDR1 is SEHNR and CDR2 FQNEAQ (reference sequence). The length of the CDR3 is 15 residues. Trimming removed 3 bases at V and 0 bases at J, with 8 bases between. The CDR3 nucleotides read TGTGCCAGCAGCTTTGATCTAGCAACTAATGAAAAACTGTTTTTT. This sequence encodes CASSFDLATNEKLFF.